This paragraph reports one T cell receptor beta chain. This entry is derived from a study of blood T cell repertoires in COVID-19. V was trimmed by 6 bases and J by 5 bases, leaving 16 bases between them. Germline CDR1 reads KGHSH; CDR2 reads LQKENI. The CDR3 is made up of 14 amino acids. Assay used: immunoSEQ multiplex PCR; TCRdb lists only in-frame clones, some missing. The table has more than 85,000 clones, under 85% seen once. The chain couples TRBV18 to TRBJ1-1; D is unresolved. This sequence was found in a man between 65 and 80 years old with acute or convalescent COVID-19. Sequencing used peripheral blood. CDR3 protein: CASSPSVGGTEAFF. Here the CDR3 DNA reads TGTGCCAGCTCCCCCAGCGTTGGAGGGACTGAAGCTTTCTTT.